This T cell receptor beta chain was profiled in a study of blood T cell repertoires in COVID-19. Methods used by the authors: Counts of nucleated cells, estimated from reference gene primer amplification, were obtained. Profiling relied on immunoSEQ multiplex PCR, and the TCRdb table lists in-frame clones only, not all of them. Clonal size and the V and J genes are those of that table, whereas D and trimming came from the DNA. The sample carries approximately 400,000 clones, about 90% recorded once. Donors of Cohort 3 who recovered were those that had two negative PCRs, clearance, or symptom resolution. Sequences were obtained from PBMCs or T cells enriched from blood (not recorded which). This TCR was recovered from a man aged 30 to 39 who had recovered from COVID-19.

The CDR3 region is CASTQTVLGTDTQYF. In DNA form, the CDR3 reads TGTGCCAGTACCCAGACAGTTCTCGGCACAGATACGCAGTATTTT. This chain joins TRBV19 and TRBJ2-3; D is perhaps TRBD1 (5 bases). Deletions cut 7 bases from V and 1 base from J, with 15 bases between. The CDR3 is made up of 15 amino acids. CDR1 and CDR2 from the germline V gene are LNHDA and SQIVND (reference sequence).